This T cell receptor (beta chain) was sequenced for a study of Japanese encephalitis immunity and Zika vaccine responses (TCRdb year 2021). Study-level background: Each included participant got alum-adjuvanted ZPIV three times, at weeks 0, 4 and 28, with every dose being 5.0 ug. Eleven to twelve participants were given two doses of JEV vaccine (IXIARO) 28 days apart, two to three months before the first ZPIV dose. Before ZPIV, around 12 participants got a single dose of YFV vaccine (YF-VAX), while 10 or so participants were flavivirus-naive. For TCR sequencing, roughly six representative participants were selected from each pre-vaccination group, and samples were taken at week 0 (after pre-vaccination, before ZPIV) and at week 52. TCR repertoires were also analyzed from a few flavivirus-naive individuals at weeks 2, 6 and 52 after starting ZPIV vaccination. Stimulations used ZIKV structural-protein peptide pools split into flavivirus-conserved and non-conserved sets, or JEV or YFV peptides matching the pre-vaccination. ZIKV peptides were 15-mers overlapping by 11 residues, selected for NetMHCpan/NetMHCII-predicted epitopes with affinity below 50 nM. The study examined whether earlier vaccination against Japanese encephalitis virus (JEV) or yellow fever virus (YFV) influenced CD4 T cell responses to the Zika vaccine. Study-level results and caveats: JEV-pre-vaccinated donors showed higher repertoire similarity across time-points and stimulations than YFV-pre-vaccinated donors, indicating more clonotypes common to ZIKV and JEV stimulation. Because there were not enough samples, the peptide pools could not be deconvoluted, which meant the specific peptides behind the cross-reactive responses went unidentified. In JEV-pre-vaccinated donors, the repertoire richness of CD4 T cells responding to conserved ZIKV epitopes dropped significantly after ZPIV. CD8 T cell responses to ZIKV peptide pools were of very low magnitude and seen in only a few individuals. Samples grouped by participant and showed no similarity between individuals, suggesting that no public TCRs were detected. The analysis was restricted to a subset of trial participants with three doses and adequate samples, and the entire vaccinated cohort was not analyzed.

This clonotype is large (0.1 to 1%). Per-nucleotide qualities are absent, and no much larger clonotype sits a single base away. The library was produced with 5' RACE. Before sequencing, the TCRbeta libraries were pooled in proportion to the number of cells sorted for each library. Total RNA was extracted from sorted cells with RNAzol RT, and cDNA was synthesized with an oligo(dT) primer and a template-switching oligo. The TCRbeta V-CDR3-J region was amplified by PCR between a SMARTer oligo primer and a TCRbeta constant-region primer using Kapa HiFi. Illumina adaptors and sample-specific index barcodes were added in a second PCR, followed by HighPrep bead cleanup and Bioanalyzer confirmation of a band of roughly 650 bp. The libraries were sequenced on an Illumina MiSeq using 2x151 bp paired-end reads. Per the authors' processing: Reads were demultiplexed with an in-house Java program, and TCRbeta annotations were assigned and clonotypes were counted with MiXCR. Repertoire overlap was assessed with Morisita-Horn indices from the R package vegan, and UPGMA clustering and Circos plots of recurring clonotypes were generated. Shannon diversity and richness were normalized to the highest possible value given the input cell numbers, yielding values from 0 to 1. MUSCLE was used to align CDR3beta sequences, SeqinR to compute distances, and R to plot multidimensional scaling. The public reads were quality trimmed at Q25 with fastp and then assembled into clones with MiXCR by TCRdb, keeping productive beta chains. Rows merge per CDR3 protein into single entries with the most common DNA and genes. The V and J calls, along with clone size, are taken from TCRdb and not from the paper's own processing. The sample table records a few hundred distinct CDR3 sequences; 3% of these occur just once. 15% to 20% of the sample is in the top ten clones.

PBMCs were labeled with CellTrace CFSE and were cultured for about six days in RPMI containing 8% human serum plus peptide pools at approximately 0.94 ug/mL each. Enrolled adults were healthy and were found to be seronegative for ZIKV, JEV, YFV, DENV and WNV by microneutralization screening. The samples were drawn from a phase 1 trial of an alum-adjuvanted Zika purified-inactivated virus (ZPIV) vaccine that was randomized, double-blinded and placebo-controlled. Peripheral blood mononuclear cells were isolated by standard procedure and were kept frozen in liquid nitrogen until use. CDR1 and CDR2 are drawn from the germline V gene: LGHNA, YSLEER. The CDR3 runs 12 amino acids, cysteine and phenylalanine included. The read is trimmed to its CDR3 DNA, 36 bases read in frame from base 1. V and J are truncated by 0 bases and 8 bases respectively, leaving an intervening sequence of 7 bases.

The origin of this receptor is an adult man who received an inactivated Zika virus vaccine. Sequenced here: antigen-activated CD8+ T cells from blood, cultured, sampled during a Zika inactivated vaccine study. This receptor chain uses TRBV4-3 and TRBJ1-2, with no confident D gene call. The CDR3 reads as follows: CASSQDLWGYTF. The bases read TGCGCCAGCAGCCAAGACCTATGGGGCTACACCTTC.